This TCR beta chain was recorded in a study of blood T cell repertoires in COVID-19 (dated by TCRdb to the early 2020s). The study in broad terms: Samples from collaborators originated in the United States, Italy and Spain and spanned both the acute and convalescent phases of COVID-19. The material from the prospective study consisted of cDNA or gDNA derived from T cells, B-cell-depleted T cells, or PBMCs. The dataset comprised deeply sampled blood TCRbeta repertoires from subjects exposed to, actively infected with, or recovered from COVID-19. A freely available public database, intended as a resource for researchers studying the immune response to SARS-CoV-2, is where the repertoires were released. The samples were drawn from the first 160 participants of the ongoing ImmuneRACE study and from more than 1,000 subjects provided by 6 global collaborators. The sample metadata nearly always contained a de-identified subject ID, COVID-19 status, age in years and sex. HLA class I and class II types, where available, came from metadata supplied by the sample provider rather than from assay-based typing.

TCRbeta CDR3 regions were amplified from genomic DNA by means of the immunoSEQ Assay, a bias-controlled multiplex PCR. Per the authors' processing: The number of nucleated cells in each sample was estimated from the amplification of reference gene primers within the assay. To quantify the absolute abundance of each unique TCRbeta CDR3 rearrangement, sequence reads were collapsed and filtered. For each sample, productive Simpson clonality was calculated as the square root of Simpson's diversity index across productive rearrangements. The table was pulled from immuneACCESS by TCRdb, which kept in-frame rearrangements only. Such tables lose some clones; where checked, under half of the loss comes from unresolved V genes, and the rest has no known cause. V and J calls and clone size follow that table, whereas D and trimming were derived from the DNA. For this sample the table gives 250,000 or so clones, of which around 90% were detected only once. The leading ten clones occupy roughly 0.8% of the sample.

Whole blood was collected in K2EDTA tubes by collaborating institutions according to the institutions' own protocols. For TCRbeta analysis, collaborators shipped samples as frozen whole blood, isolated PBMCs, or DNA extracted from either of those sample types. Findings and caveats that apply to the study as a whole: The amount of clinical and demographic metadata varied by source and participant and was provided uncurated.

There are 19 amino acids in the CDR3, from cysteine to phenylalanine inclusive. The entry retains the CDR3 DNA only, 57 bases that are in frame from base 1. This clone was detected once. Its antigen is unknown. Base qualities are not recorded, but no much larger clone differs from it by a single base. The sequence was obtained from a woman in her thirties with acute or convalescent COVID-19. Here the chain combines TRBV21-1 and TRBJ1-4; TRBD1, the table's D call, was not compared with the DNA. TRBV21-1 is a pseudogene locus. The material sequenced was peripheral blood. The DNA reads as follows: TGTGCCAGCAGCATTATGGGGGGGGACAGGGTAATATCGAATGAAAAACTGTTTTTT. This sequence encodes CASSIMGGDRVISNEKLFF.